These T cell receptor beta chains were read from a single sample in a study of T cells in Graves' hyperthyroidism and ophthalmopathy. TCRdb ran MiXCR on the multiplex PCR reads and lists one entry per CDR3 protein. The data hold some 690,000 distinct CDR3 sequences, with around 15% observed a single time. Material: blood. The receptors derive from a man aged 45-65 years with Graves' hyperthyroidism. The CDR3 runs from the conserved cysteine through the conserved F or W. D genes are given only for firm matches. Clone size is not always given. Where it is, it says once, few, many or a class for expanded clones.

v_call	cdr3_length	j_call	clone_size	d_call	cdr3_aa	cdr3_nt
TRBV11-1	15	TRBJ2-7	NA	NA	CASSPWGGTNGEQYF	TGTGCCAGCAGTCCCTGGGGCGGGACAAATGGCGAGCAGTACTTC
TRBV28	14	TRBJ2-7	few	NA	CASGNTDSSYEQYF	TGTGCCAGCGGTAACACAGATAGCTCCTACGAGCAGTACTTC
TRBV7-9	12	TRBJ2-7	NA	NA	CASSRPGYEQYF	TGTGCCAGCAGCCGACCGGGCTACGAGCAGTACTTC
TRBV10-3	14	TRBJ2-5	many	TRBD2	CAISVGGSRETQYF	TGTGCCATCAGTGTCGGCGGGAGCAGAGAGACCCAGTACTTC
TRBV29-1	12	TRBJ2-1	many	NA	CSGRRGMDEQFF	TGCAGCGGGCGGAGGGGCATGGATGAGCAGTTCTTC
TRBV3-1	16	TRBJ2-3	many	TRBD2	CASSQDLGLQTDTQYF	TGTGCCAGCAGCCAAGATTTGGGACTACAGACAGATACGCAGTATTTT
TRBV5-5	14	TRBJ1-5	NA	TRBD1	CASSRTGREQPQHF	TGTGCCAGCAGCCGGACAGGGAGGGAACAGCCCCAGCATTTT
TRBV19	17	TRBJ2-2	many	TRBD2	CASMERGLAENTGELFF	TGTGCCAGTATGGAAAGGGGACTAGCGGAAAACACCGGGGAGCTGTTTTTT
TRBV13	12	TRBJ2-7	few	NA	CASSLGEGEQYF	TGTGCCAGCAGCTTAGGGGAAGGGGAGCAGTACTTC
TRBV28	12	TRBJ2-2	few	NA	CASRDYTGELFF	TGTGCCAGCAGGGACTACACCGGGGAGCTGTTTTTT
TRBV29-1	15	TRBJ2-3	NA	TRBD2	CSVNPGSGSTDTQYF	TGCAGCGTTAATCCGGGTAGCGGGAGCACAGATACGCAGTATTTT
TRBV11-2	14	TRBJ2-1	many	TRBD1	CASSLNRDRPSLFF	TGTGCCAGCAGCTTGAATAGGGACAGGCCTTCGCTGTTCTTC
TRBV7-2	18	TRBJ2-2	few	NA	CASSLVPLAPTNTGELFF	TGTGCCAGCAGCTTAGTGCCCCTAGCGCCAACGAACACCGGGGAGCTGTTTTTT
TRBV28	15	TRBJ1-5	many	NA	CASTGGGQGNQPQHF	TGTGCCAGCACTGGCGGAGGGCAGGGCAATCAGCCCCAGCATTTT
TRBV20-1	13	TRBJ2-7	NA	NA	CSARESLTYEQYF	TGCAGTGCTAGGGAAAGCCTAACCTACGAGCAGTACTTC
TRBV5-1	14	TRBJ2-4	NA	NA	CASRAGHQINIQYF	TGCGCCAGCAGAGCGGGACACCAGATAAACATTCAGTACTTC
TRBV18	15	TRBJ2-5	few	TRBD1	CASSSGWDSQETQYF	TGTGCCAGCTCATCCGGATGGGACAGCCAAGAGACCCAGTACTTC
TRBV10-2	13	TRBJ2-7	many	NA	CASGQPGVYEQYF	TGCGCCAGTGGACAGCCAGGGGTTTACGAGCAGTACTTC
TRBV6-1	14	TRBJ2-7	few	TRBD2	CASTTGLAGAEQYF	TGTGCCAGCACCACGGGACTAGCGGGAGCCGAGCAGTACTTC
TRBV30	11	TRBJ1-1	once	NA	CAWTPGLEAFF	TGTGCCTGGACCCCGGGACTTGAAGCTTTCTTT
TRBV10-3	16	TRBJ1-5	many	TRBD1	CAISESKTGGNQPQHF	TGTGCCATCAGTGAGTCGAAGACAGGGGGAAACCAGCCCCAGCATTTT
TRBV6-2/TRBV6-3	13	TRBJ2-7	few	NA	CASSRETDYEQYF	TGTGCCAGCAGTAGGGAGACAGACTACGAGCAGTACTTC
TRBV2	18	TRBJ2-2	many	TRBD2	CASIEGVGIAGVDGELFF	TGTGCCAGCATCGAGGGGGTTGGGATAGCGGGAGTGGACGGGGAGCTGTTTTTT
TRBV9	14	TRBJ2-5	many	TRBD2	CASSLASGKETQYF	TGTGCCAGCAGCTTGGCCAGCGGGAAAGAGACCCAGTACTTC
TRBV6-2/TRBV6-3	14	TRBJ1-5	NA	NA	CASSYAVWDQPQHF	TGTGCCAGCAGTTACGCGGTGTGGGATCAGCCCCAGCATTTT
TRBV24-1	16	TRBJ2-1	NA	TRBD1	CATSDARDRDEDEQFF	TGTGCCACCAGTGACGCCCGGGACAGGGACGAGGATGAGCAGTTCTTC
TRBV2	15	TRBJ2-2	many	TRBD2	CASSVGLATIGELFF	TGTGCCAGCAGCGTCGGACTAGCGACCATCGGGGAGCTGTTTTTT
TRBV7-9	14	TRBJ2-7	few	TRBD2	CASSYPGGPGEQYF	TGTGCCAGCAGCTACCCGGGAGGGCCGGGTGAGCAGTACTTC
TRBV28	16	TRBJ2-7	many	TRBD2	CASSSLAGRTTYEQYF	TGTGCCAGCAGTTCCCTAGCGGGACGGACCACCTACGAGCAGTACTTC
TRBV13	16	TRBJ2-1	NA	TRBD2	CASSPRAGGINNEQFF	TGTGCCAGCAGCCCCCGGGCGGGAGGAATCAACAATGAGCAGTTCTTC
TRBV5-1	14	TRBJ1-1	NA	NA	CASSSFQGDTEAFF	TGCGCCAGCAGCTCCTTCCAGGGAGACACTGAAGCTTTCTTT
TRBV6-2/TRBV6-3	15	TRBJ2-3	NA	TRBD1	CASQDRGRATDTQYF	TGTGCCAGTCAGGACAGGGGGCGGGCGACAGATACGCAGTATTTT
TRBV6-5	14	TRBJ2-2	few	NA	CASSYKGITGELFF	TGTGCCAGCAGTTACAAGGGTATCACCGGGGAGCTGTTTTTT
TRBV5-1	16	TRBJ2-2	NA	TRBD1	CASSSSGTGNTGELFF	TGCGCCAGCAGCTCATCCGGGACAGGGAACACCGGGGAGCTGTTTTTT
TRBV6-1	12	TRBJ2-7	NA	NA	CASRAGDYEQYF	TGTGCCAGCAGAGCGGGCGACTACGAGCAGTACTTC
TRBV20-1	15	TRBJ1-1	many	TRBD1	CSARGQGGMNTEAFF	TGCAGTGCTAGGGGACAGGGCGGGATGAACACTGAAGCTTTCTTT
TRBV20-1	14	TRBJ2-7	NA	NA	CSAREHAGFYEQYF	TGCAGTGCTAGAGAACATGCGGGATTCTACGAGCAGTACTTC
TRBV5-1	15	TRBJ2-7	NA	TRBD2	CASSWLGTSGYEQYF	TGCGCCAGCAGCTGGCTGGGGACTAGCGGATACGAGCAGTACTTC
TRBV5-5	18	TRBJ2-3	NA	TRBD2	CASSLGLGLAGAPDTQYF	TGTGCCAGCAGCTTGGGTTTGGGACTAGCGGGAGCACCAGATACGCAGTATTTT
TRBV7-2	16	TRBJ2-3	NA	TRBD2	CASSSRTSGHTDTQYF	TGTGCCAGCAGCTCGAGGACTAGCGGGCACACAGATACGCAGTATTTT
TRBV19	13	TRBJ1-5	NA	NA	CASRPGLDQPQHF	TGTGCCAGTCGCCCGGGACTCGATCAGCCCCAGCATTTT
TRBV5-5	13	TRBJ1-4	many	NA	CASSLAPNEKLFF	TGTGCCAGCAGCCTCGCCCCTAATGAAAAACTGTTTTTT
TRBV9	13	TRBJ1-1	NA	NA	CASSGGPGTEAFF	TGTGCCAGCAGTGGGGGGCCTGGCACTGAAGCTTTCTTT
TRBV28	13	TRBJ2-5	once	TRBD2	CASETSGQETQYF	TGTGCCAGCGAGACTAGCGGCCAAGAGACCCAGTACTTC
TRBV11-2	15	TRBJ2-1	NA	NA	CASSFGLVGNNEQFF	TGTGCCAGCAGTTTTGGGCTAGTTGGGAACAATGAGCAGTTCTTC
TRBV7-3	14	TRBJ2-3	few	NA	CASGIEGPTDTQYF	TGTGCCAGCGGAATCGAGGGGCCCACAGATACGCAGTATTTT
TRBV28	13	TRBJ2-2	many	NA	CASLQEGVGELFF	TGTGCCAGTTTACAGGAAGGTGTCGGGGAGCTGTTTTTT
TRBV7-2	13	TRBJ2-1	many	TRBD2	CASSRQRDSEQFF	TGTGCCAGCAGCCGCCAGCGGGATAGTGAGCAGTTCTTC
TRBV7-3	15	TRBJ2-1	NA	NA	CASSLQGPSYNEQFF	TGTGCCAGCAGCCTTCAGGGGCCCTCCTACAATGAGCAGTTCTTC
TRBV19	14	TRBJ1-1	NA	TRBD1	CASAWDSIPTEAFF	TGTGCCAGTGCCTGGGACAGCATCCCGACTGAAGCTTTCTTT
TRBV28	15	TRBJ2-1	many	TRBD2	CASSLIAGTRNEQFF	TGTGCCAGCAGTTTAATAGCGGGGACTAGAAATGAGCAGTTCTTC
TRBV7-9	13	TRBJ2-2	few	TRBD1	CATTGTGAGELFF	TGTGCCACCACCGGGACAGGGGCCGGGGAGCTGTTTTTT
TRBV27	17	TRBJ2-3	many	NA	CASSLSLSAGTTDTQYF	TGTGCCAGCAGTTTATCTCTTTCGGCGGGGACCACAGATACGCAGTATTTT